This T cell receptor (beta chain) was profiled in a study of T cell repertoires in aging, cancer and after chemotherapy. On the study more broadly: Donor ages fell into six groups from 30 or younger up to 70 or older. Glioblastoma patients receiving temozolomide-based therapy gave paired samples before and after chemotherapy. Points from the study as a whole: In each cancer cohort, median generation probability increased across chemotherapy, suggesting thymic output rebounded. Compared with age-matched healthy donors, untreated hematological or solid cancer patients showed higher blood TCR clonality.

To note about this clonotype: Its target is unknown.

TCR beta rearrangements were amplified from peripheral blood genomic DNA. Rearranged V-D-J TRB sequences were amplified with a mixed TRB-A/B primer pool. TCRdb used MiXCR to reprocess the multiplex PCR reads, holding one entry per CDR3 protein. The sample has around 3,300 distinct CDR3 sequences; 30% to 35% are singletons. This CDR3 has 17 amino acids. After removal of 1 base from V and 8 bases from J, the junction contained 11 bases not matched to a gene. Germline lookup yields CDR1 MNHNS and CDR2 SASEGT. The chain carries TRBV6-1 and TRBJ1-6; 7 bases line up with TRBD1. This sequence originates from a human donor with a solid tumor. Source material: blood. In DNA form, the CDR3 reads TGTGCCAGCAGTGAAGACCCGCTCGACAGGGATGATTCACCCCTCCACTTT. Its translation is CASSEDPLDRDDSPLHF.